Listed below are T cell receptor beta chains from one sample, sequenced in a study of T cells in Graves' hyperthyroidism and ophthalmopathy. TCRdb used MiXCR to reprocess the multiplex PCR reads, holding one entry per CDR3 protein. The table has fewer than 450,000 distinct CDR3 sequences, approximately 17% seen once. Input material: blood. The receptor source for this set is a woman aged 25 to 39 with Graves' hyperthyroidism that later progressed to Graves' ophthalmopathy. Both conserved end residues are part of each CDR3. The D gene is left open where the match is weak. Rows give clone size only sometimes, using once, few, many, or a class for an expanded clone.

v_call	clone_size	d_call	j_call	cdr3_aa	cdr3_nt
TRBV2	many	.	TRBJ2-1	CASSQGAESSYNEQFF	TGTGCCAGCAGTCAGGGCGCGGAGAGCTCCTACAATGAGCAGTTCTTC
TRBV3-1	few	TRBD2	TRBJ2-5	CASSQDVRLAGVETQYF	TGTGCCAGCAGCCAAGATGTCCGGCTAGCGGGGGTCGAGACCCAGTACTTC
TRBV20-1	few	TRBD2	TRBJ2-7	CSARRIREGNYEQYF	TGCAGTGCTCGACGAATACGGGAGGGGAACTACGAGCAGTACTTC
TRBV25-1	.	.	TRBJ2-1	CASSPLGGGPWNEQFF	TGTGCCAGCAGCCCCTTAGGGGGAGGGCCCTGGAATGAGCAGTTCTTC
TRBV28	many	.	TRBJ1-3	CASSLRGLSGNTIYF	TGTGCCAGCAGTTTAAGGGGACTCTCTGGAAACACCATATATTTT
TRBV11-2	many	TRBD1	TRBJ2-1	CASRSGTGVYNEQFF	TGTGCCAGCAGATCCGGGACAGGAGTGTACAATGAGCAGTTCTTC
TRBV20-1	many	TRBD2	TRBJ2-3	CSATRLAGGSDTQYF	TGCAGTGCTACCAGACTAGCGGGAGGATCAGATACGCAGTATTTT
TRBV4-1	.	TRBD2	TRBJ2-1	CASSQPTRGGYNEQFF	TGCGCCAGCAGCCAACCTACGCGGGGGGGCTACAATGAGCAGTTCTTC
TRBV7-9	.	.	TRBJ1-1	CANSSFRGNTEAFF	TGTGCCAACAGCTCCTTTAGGGGAAACACTGAAGCTTTCTTT
TRBV28	.	TRBD2	TRBJ2-2	CASSIHPGTSGGAGELFF	TGTGCCAGCAGTATCCACCCCGGGACTAGCGGGGGGGCCGGGGAGCTGTTTTTT
TRBV18	many	TRBD1	TRBJ2-7	CASSKAGGFSSYEQYF	TGTGCCAGCTCTAAAGCAGGGGGATTTAGCTCCTACGAGCAGTACTTC
TRBV28	.	TRBD1	TRBJ1-5	CASTDWEDRDNQPQHF	TGTGCCAGCACCGATTGGGAGGACAGGGATAATCAGCCCCAGCATTTT
TRBV9	.	.	TRBJ1-5	CASAGNQPQHF	TGTGCCAGCGCGGGCAATCAGCCCCAGCATTTT
TRBV19	few	.	TRBJ2-6	CASRLKGTPNSGANVLTF	TGTGCCAGTAGACTTAAAGGGACACCGAACTCTGGGGCCAACGTCCTGACTTTC
TRBV6-2/TRBV6-3	many	.	TRBJ2-3	CASSYTEAGGTDTQYF	TGTGCCAGCAGTTACACAGAAGCGGGTGGCACAGATACGCAGTATTTT
TRBV28	few	.	TRBJ2-4	CASMGRGIAKNIQYF	TGTGCCAGCATGGGGCGGGGAATAGCCAAAAACATTCAGTACTTC
TRBV6-1	many	.	TRBJ2-7	CASSPGIFNEQYF	TGTGCCAGCAGCCCAGGGATATTCAACGAGCAGTACTTC
TRBV2	many	TRBD2	TRBJ2-7	CASIAGGRAYEQYF	TGTGCCAGCATTGCCGGGGGGAGGGCCTACGAGCAGTACTTC
TRBV6-5	.	TRBD2	TRBJ2-2	CASKGTSYNTGELFF	TGTGCCAGCAAGGGGACTAGCTATAACACCGGGGAGCTGTTTTTT
TRBV20-1	few	.	TRBJ2-5	CSARDATEDQETQYF	TGCAGTGCTAGAGATGCGACAGAGGACCAAGAGACCCAGTACTTC
TRBV10-2	.	.	TRBJ1-1	CASSALNTEAFF	TGCGCCAGCTCTGCGCTAAACACTGAAGCTTTCTTT
TRBV20-1	.	.	TRBJ2-1	CSATEYNEQFF	TGCAGTGCTACAGAGTACAATGAGCAGTTCTTC